The source of this T cell receptor (beta chain) is a study of long-term antiretroviral therapy in people with HIV. Study-level results: Clones that expanded before ART (that is, prior to treatment) dominated the repertoire at all time points. Viral resistance, ART adherence and therapy changes all lacked available data.

Sequencing relied on immunoSEQ assay v3.0, run at survey level. Roughly 40,000-50,000 T-cell genomes per sample were the sequencing target. Here immunoSEQ multiplex PCR was the method, and the copy in TCRdb shows in-frame clones only, minus some. The table includes about 40,000 clones, around nine tenths detected once. Worth noting for this clone: What it binds is not known.

The sample in question was unsorted PBMCs, obtained 0.1 years before starting antiretroviral therapy. The receptor was isolated from a woman aged 50 to 65 with HIV.

In DNA, the CDR3 is TGTGCCAGCAGCTTTACGGCCCGGAACACTGAAGCTTTCTTT. Its protein is CASSFTARNTEAFF. V and J are TRBV5-6 and TRBJ1-1; D call uncertain. The CDR3 length is 14 residues. Trimming took 2 bases from V and 1 from J, leaving 9 bases between them. CDR1 is SGHDT, CDR2 YYEEEE, per germline.